The clone carrying this T cell receptor (beta chain) was detected ten times or more. What it binds is not known. The CDR3 loop spans 15 amino acids. Trimming pared 4 bases from V and 4 bases from J, leaving 16 bases between. Researchers used genomic DNA as the template to profile TCR beta VDJ and CDR3. TCRdb re-called the reads through MiXCR, storing one row per CDR3 protein. The data hold about 220,000 distinct CDR3 sequences, with 30% to 40% observed a single time. This sample is drawn from a study of CD8+CD57+ T cells in acquired aplastic anemia. The wider study: Isolated CD4+ and CD8+ cells, once sorted, yielded DNA averaging roughly 3 ug.

Findings and limits, study-wide: Sharing between patients and controls was observed for 25 to 30 CD8+ CDR3 sequences. Patients showed no significant difference from controls in CD8+ Simpson's diversity.

This chain connects TRBV12-3 or TRBV12-4 to TRBJ1-2, with a tentative D call TRBD1 (5 bases). This clonotype was sampled from a human donor in good health, serving as a control. Sequencing used sorted CD4+, CD8+, or CD8+CD57+ T cells (not recorded which) from PBMCs. In nucleotides, the CDR3 is TGTGCCAGCAGTTCGTCAGGGAAATTTAGCTATGGCTACACCTTC. It is translated as CASSSSGKFSYGYTF.